The rows below give T cell receptor beta chains drawn from one sample of a study of blood T cell repertoires in COVID-19. The protocol was immunoSEQ multiplex PCR, while the TCRdb copy is restricted to in-frame clones and leaves out a portion. The table has about 150,000 clones, about nine tenths seen once. The sample taken for sequencing was peripheral blood. Receptors were obtained from a woman aged 45-59 years with acute or convalescent COVID-19. CDR3s include the opening cysteine and the closing phenylalanine or tryptophan.

v_gene,CDR3aa
TRBV9,CASSVDGRDTEAFF
TRBV19,CASSEGRGNTEAFF
TRBV7-9,CASSSGPGLAGLYNEQFF
TRBV9,CASSARDSNTEAFF
TRBV5-6,CASSSWGTGGDQPQHF
TRBV19,CASGTGGRTEAFF
TRBV6-1,CATGVSTGELFF
TRBV19,CATQGGTGYYGYTF
TRBV10-3,CAIGDRVGEQYF
TRBV21-1,CASSKGIRRTEAFF
TRBV11-2,CASSLSGGLAFF
TRBV9,CASSVRGDRGNGYTF
TRBV19,CASSLFGQGKTEAFF
TRBV19,CASSVTPGQGLSGTDTQYF
TRBV6-1,CASSSVREVDGYTF
TRBV6-5,CASSFGGRNSYEQYF
TRBV5-1,CASSLGQGPYEQYF
TRBV3-1/TRBV3-2,CASSLGEDLEAFF
TRBV27,CASSLRVSPTTGNEQFF
TRBV5-1,CASSTGLAGGTQYF
TRBV24-1,CATSDLGRGEAGELFF
TRBV5-1,CASSLDFTYGYTF